This T cell receptor beta chain was documented in a study of shared clonotypes between healthy human individuals. Study-wide background: Each donor's CD8 memory used one plate, CD8 naive two, each CD4 subset three. Study results and caveats: Generation probabilities of non-shared clonotypes were lower (relative to those shared by all four donors). Estimated richness was generally greater in naive than memory subsets.

CDR1 and CDR2 from the germline V gene are SEHNR and FQNEAQ (reference sequence). This CDR3 comprises 12 residues. V lost 0 bases and J lost 2, with 2 bases in between. Profiled with immunoSEQ multiplex PCR; TCRdb holds only in-frame clones, not every one. In the table there are roughly 890,000 clones, 80% to 95% of which are singletons. Naive CD8 cells lacked CD45RO and underwent positive selection for CCR7, leaving out terminally differentiated effector memory CD45RA+ cells. Every donor, a Caucasian adult, lived in Nashville, Tennessee. This clone was counted only a few times. Its antigen is undetermined. Other nucleotide sequences from this sample produce the same CDR3.

The sequenced material came from naive CD8+ T cells sorted from blood. The chain carries TRBV7-9 and TRBJ2-7; D uncertain. This TCR was recovered from a young man in good health. Written as DNA, the CDR3 is TGTGCCAGCAGCTTAGCCACCTACGAGCAGTACTTC. Encoded protein: CASSLATYEQYF. The variable domain in full, completed from reference TRBV7-9 and TRBJ2-7, reads DTGVSQNPRHKITKRGQNVTFRCDPISEHNRLYWYRQTLGQGPEFLTYFQNEAQLEKSRLLSDRFSAERPKGSFSTLEIQRTEQGDSAMYLCASSLATYEQYFGPGTRLTVT.